Sequencing of this TCR beta chain was carried out in a study of OX40 agonist ivuxolimab in advanced cancers. Overall study context: The patients got ivuxolimab, which is an agonistic anti-OX40 (CD134) antibody. General study results and limits: CD4+ T cells averaged fewer expanded clones than CD8+ T cells. At doses 0.1 to 3.0 mg/kg, CD4+ and CD8+ clones expanded. Among patients with partial responses at 0.1-3.0 mg/kg, clonal expansion was among the lowest.

Only in-frame clones appear in the TCRdb table, and some are missing; sequencing was by immunoSEQ multiplex PCR. The sample has about 58,000 clones; 75% to 90% are singletons. Notes on this clone: Its antigen is undetermined.

V lost 0 bases and J 1 base, leaving 2 bases between the germline ends. The CDR3 contains 13 residues. Germline V CDR1 and CDR2: SGHDT, YYEEEE. The chain uses TRBV5-6 and TRBJ1-5; D is ambiguous. The TCR comes from an adult with an advanced solid tumor such as melanoma, head and neck, liver or kidney cancer. The material sequenced was CD4+ or CD8+ T cells sorted from blood, taken in a trial of the OX40 agonist ivuxolimab. The CDR3 nucleotides read TGTGCCAGCAGCTTGGGGAGCAATCAGCCCCAGCATTTT. Translated: CASSLGSNQPQHF. The entire variable domain, with the rest obtained from reference TRBV5-6 and TRBJ1-5, is as follows: DAGVTQSPTHLIKTRGQQVTLRCSPKSGHDTVSWYQQALGQGPQFIFQYYEEEERQRGNFPDRFSGHQFPNYSSELNVNALLLGDSALYLCASSLGSNQPQHFGDGTRLSIL.